Listed below are T cell receptor beta chains from one sample, sequenced in a study of blood T cell repertoires in COVID-19. Sequencing used immunoSEQ multiplex PCR; TCRdb keeps in-frame clones, though not all of them. The profile shows fewer than 250,000 clones, under 90% of them singletons. Sequenced input: peripheral blood. These receptors originate from a man in his fifties or sixties with COVID-19, enrolled during active disease. Both conserved end residues are trimmed from each CDR3. The order of the fields is V gene, CDR3 protein.

V: TRBV7-9; CDR3: ASSPGLGAWSYNEQF
V: TRBV28; CDR3: ASSLGQGNSPLH
V: TRBV3-1/TRBV3-2; CDR3: ASSPPGQANYGYT
V: TRBV7-9; CDR3: ASSFDRNSNYGYT
V: TRBV5-1; CDR3: ASSLGQGNSPLH
V: TRBV27; CDR3: ASSFRSGEKLF
V: TRBV7-3; CDR3: ASSQTGGTEAF
V: TRBV9; CDR3: ASSVGTAYEQY
V: TRBV5-4; CDR3: ASSPDRQYNSPLH
V: TRBV23-1; CDR3: ASSLRD
V: TRBV6-2/TRBV6-3; CDR3: ASSSQYRGTGANVLT
V: TRBV28; CDR3: ASSPGTAVREQY
V: TRBV2; CDR3: ASKQREGSRETQY
V: TRBV5-5; CDR3: ASSLSGTGAYEQY